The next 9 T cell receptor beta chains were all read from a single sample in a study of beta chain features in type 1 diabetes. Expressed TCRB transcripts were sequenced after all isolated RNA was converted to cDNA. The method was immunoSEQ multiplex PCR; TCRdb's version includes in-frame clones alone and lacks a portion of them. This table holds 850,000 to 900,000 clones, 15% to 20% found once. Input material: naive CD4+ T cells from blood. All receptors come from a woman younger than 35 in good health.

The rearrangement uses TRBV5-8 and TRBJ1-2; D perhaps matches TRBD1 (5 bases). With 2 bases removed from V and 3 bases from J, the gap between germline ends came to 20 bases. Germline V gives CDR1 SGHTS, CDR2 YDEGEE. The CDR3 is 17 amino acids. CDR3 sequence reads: CASSLGDLPNAYYGYTF. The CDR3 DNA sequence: TGTGCCAGCAGCTTAGGGGACTTGCCTAACGCTTACTATGGCTACACCTTC. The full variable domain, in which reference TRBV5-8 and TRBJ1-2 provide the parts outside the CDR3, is EAGVTQSPTHLIKTRGQQATLRCSPISGHTSVYWYQQALGLGLQFLLWYDEGEERNRGNFPPRFSGRQFPNYSSELNVNALELEDSALYLCASSLGDLPNAYYGYTFGSGTRLTVV.

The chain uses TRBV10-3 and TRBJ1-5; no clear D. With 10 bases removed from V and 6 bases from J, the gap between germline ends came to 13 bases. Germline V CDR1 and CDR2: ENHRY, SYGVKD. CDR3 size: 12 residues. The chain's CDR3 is CATRNGGQPQHF. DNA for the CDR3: TGTGCCACCCGGAACGGCGGTCAGCCCCAGCATTTT.

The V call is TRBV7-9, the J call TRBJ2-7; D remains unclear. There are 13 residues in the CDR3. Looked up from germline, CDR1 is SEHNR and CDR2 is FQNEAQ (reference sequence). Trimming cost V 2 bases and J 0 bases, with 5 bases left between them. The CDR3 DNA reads TGTGCCAGCAGCTTAAGAAACTCCTACGAGCAGTACTTC. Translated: CASSLRNSYEQYF.

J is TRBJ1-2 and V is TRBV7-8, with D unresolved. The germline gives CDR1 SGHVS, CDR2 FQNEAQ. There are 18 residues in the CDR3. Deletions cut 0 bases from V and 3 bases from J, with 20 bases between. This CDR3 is CASSLARFQRRRDYGYTF. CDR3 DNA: TGTGCCAGCAGCTTAGCACGGTTTCAGCGGCGCCGGGACTATGGCTACACCTTC. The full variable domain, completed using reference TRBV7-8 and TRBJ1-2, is GAGVSQSPRYKVAKRGQDVALRCDPISGHVSLFWYQQALGQGPEFLTYFQNEAQLDKSGLPSDRFFAERPEGSVSTLKIQRTQQEDSAVYLCASSLARFQRRRDYGYTFGSGTRLTVV.

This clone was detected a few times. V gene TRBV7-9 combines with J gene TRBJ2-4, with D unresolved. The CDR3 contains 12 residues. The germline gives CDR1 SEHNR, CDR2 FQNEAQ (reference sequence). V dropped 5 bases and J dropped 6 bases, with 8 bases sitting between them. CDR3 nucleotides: TGTGCCAGCAGCCAATACAGAAACATTCAGTACTTC. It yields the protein CASSQYRNIQYF.

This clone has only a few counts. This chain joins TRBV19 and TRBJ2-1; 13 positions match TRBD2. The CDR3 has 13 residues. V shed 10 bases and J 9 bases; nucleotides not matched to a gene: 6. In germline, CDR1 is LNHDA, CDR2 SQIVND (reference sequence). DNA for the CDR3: TGTGCCACGAGACTAGCGGGAGGATCTGAGCAGTTCTTC. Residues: CATRLAGGSEQFF.

CDR3 in DNA: TGCGCCAGCAGCCGAACTCATGGGGGCGGTGAAAAACTGTTTTTT. Amino acid sequence: CASSRTHGGGEKLFF. The rearrangement links TRBV5-1 to TRBJ1-4, with a possible D match to TRBD1 (6 bases). Germline CDR1 is SGHRS and CDR2 is YFSETQ. Trimming pared 4 bases from V and 7 bases from J, leaving 17 bases between. This CDR3 comprises 15 residues.

CDR3 region: CASSRGLAGYNEQFF. CDR3 nucleotides: TGTGCCAGCAGTCGGGGACTAGCGGGTTACAATGAGCAGTTCTTC. V and J are TRBV27 and TRBJ2-1, with TRBD2 identical over 12 bases. CDR3 size: 15 residues. Germline CDR1 and CDR2: MNHEY and SMNVEV (reference sequence). With 5 bases clipped from V and 4 bases from J, the junction kept 3 bases outside the gene matches.

As DNA, the CDR3 is TGTGCCACCGCAGGGGGCCTGAACACTGAAGCTTTCTTT. It encodes CATAGGLNTEAFF. The chain couples TRBV15 to TRBJ1-1; 8 bases fit TRBD1. V lost 8 bases to trimming and J lost 0 bases; unmatched junction nucleotides: 2. The CDR3 has 13 amino acids. In germline, CDR1 is LNHNV, CDR2 YYDKDF (reference sequence).